What follows is one T cell receptor beta chain and its context. Its specificity is unknown. Assay: immunoSEQ multiplex PCR; the TCRdb copy retains only in-frame clones and omits some. The sample carries about 95,000 clones, about 89% recorded once. These data belong to a study of T cell responses to AZD1222 COVID-19 vaccine. Study outcomes and limitations: Spike-wide coverage was observed for vaccine-associated CD4 TCRs, with dominant responses at 160-218 and 743-854. White British people made up most donors, females outnumbered males, and clonal diversity was possibly underestimated. Just six people given AZD1222 tested seropositive at baseline.

V was shortened by 3 bases and J by 5 bases, with 14 bases between the two germline ends. The CDR3 spans 14 residues. CDR1 is DFQATT and CDR2 is SNEGSKA in the germline V gene (reference sequence). The sequenced sample was peripheral blood, obtained on day 0 of AZD1222 vaccination. This chain connects TRBV20-1 to TRBJ1-5, with D uncertain. This TCR derives from an adult in good health. DNA for the CDR3: TGCAGTGCTAGTTTTGGTTCGGTCTATCAGCCCCAGCATTTT. It encodes CSASFGSVYQPQHF.